What follows is one TCR beta chain and its context. Reasons for excluding patients were uncontrolled infection, other autoimmune disease, pregnancy or lactation. Per germline, CDR1 SEHNR and CDR2 FQNEAQ (reference sequence). This CDR3 is 11 amino acids long. With V trimmed by 4 bases and J by 10 bases, 4 bases remained unmatched. This specimen belongs to a study of T cells in Graves' hyperthyroidism and ophthalmopathy. Template material for amplifying TCR beta CDR3 regions consisted of RNA transcripts. Carried out on the TCR CDR3, a first-round RT-PCR used the HTBI primer set. TCRdb used MiXCR to reprocess the multiplex PCR reads, holding one entry per CDR3 protein. The table includes some 770,000 distinct CDR3 sequences, around 17% detected once.

This receptor was obtained from a man between 18 and 35 years old with Graves' hyperthyroidism. The specimen sequenced was blood. This chain links TRBV7-9 with TRBJ2-7; 7 positions match TRBD1. DNA of the CDR3: TGTGCCAGCAGCTCAACAGGGGATCAGTACTTC. It translates to CASSSTGDQYF.